What follows are 27 T cell receptor beta chains derived from one specimen sequenced in a study of early T cells in non-severe SARS-CoV-2 infection. TCRdb reanalysed the 5' RACE reads using MiXCR and keeps one entry per CDR3 protein. The table records 74,000 or so distinct CDR3 sequences, around 13% of them present only once. The sequencing input was whole blood. The source is an adult who was a healthcare worker with PCR-confirmed SARS-CoV-2 infection or an uninfected control (not recorded which).

This clonotype occurred many times. The genes are TRBV7-9 and TRBJ1-5; D is unclear. CDR3 length: 12 residues. Germline values: CDR1 SEHNR, CDR2 FQNEAQ (reference sequence). The V and J ends lost 2 bases and 5 bases respectively, with 4 bases between them. For the CDR3, the DNA is TGTGCCAGCAGCTTATTGGATCAGCCCCAGCATTTT. Translated, it gives CASSLLDQPQHF.

Many counts were recorded for this clonotype. The V call is TRBV3-1, the J call TRBJ1-2, with 7 bases fitting TRBD1. CDR1 is LGHDT, CDR2 YNNKEL, per germline (reference sequence). The junction had 2 bases not matched to a gene; V was cut back by 4 bases and J by 6 bases. This CDR3 comprises 12 residues. CDR3 amino acids: CASSPGGNGYTF. As DNA, the CDR3 is TGTGCCAGCAGCCCAGGGGGGAATGGCTACACCTTC.

J is TRBJ2-7 and V is TRBV6-2 or TRBV6-3, with 9 nucleotides matching TRBD1. This CDR3 comprises 14 residues. Germline-derived CDR1 and CDR2 are MNHEY and SVGEGT. Unmatched junction bases numbered 5, after V lost 7 bases and J lost 1 base. In DNA form, the CDR3 reads TGTGCCAGCACCCGGGACAGGGTATCCTACGAGCAGTACTTC. Encoded protein: CASTRDRVSYEQYF.

The chain links TRBV29-1 to TRBJ1-4; TRBD1 might be the D (6 bases). The germline V gene encodes CDR1 SQVTM and CDR2 ANQGSEA. CDR3 length equals 12 residues. Trimming took off 7 bases at V and 3 bases at J, with 9 bases between the two ends. CDR3 sequence reads: CSGAGANEKLFF. CDR3 nucleotides: TGCAGCGGCGCAGGGGCTAATGAAAAACTGTTTTTT.

For the CDR3, the DNA is TGCAGCGTCGCCCTCGGGGACACCGAGCAGTACTTC. It specifies CSVALGDTEQYF. The chain joins TRBV29-1 to TRBJ2-7; D might be TRBD1 (6 bases). Germline V CDR1 and CDR2: SQVTM, ANQGSEA. Deletions cut 6 bases from V and 6 bases from J, with 15 bases between. This CDR3 has 12 amino acids.

The rearrangement links TRBV12-3 or TRBV12-4 to TRBJ1-2, with TRBD1 identical over 7 bases. V trimming: 5 bases; J trimming: 5 bases; junction bases outside the gene matches: 8. The CDR3 sequence is 14 residues long. CDR3: CASSIPGQQYGYTF. The CDR3 DNA is TGTGCCAGCAGTATTCCGGGACAGCAATATGGCTACACCTTC.

This chain connects TRBV7-9 to TRBJ2-3; a weak D match, TRBD1 (6 bases). V lost 6 bases, J lost 0 bases, and 10 bases lay in between. Germline CDR1 and CDR2: SEHNR and FQNEAQ (reference sequence). The CDR3 length is 14 residues. CDR3 protein: CASSPGVSTDTQYF. The CDR3 DNA is TGTGCCAGCAGTCCAGGGGTTAGCACAGATACGCAGTATTTT.

This clonotype was counted between two and nine times. DNA for the CDR3: TGTGCCAGCAGCAATGGACTAGCGGGAGGGCCCTACAATGAGCAGTTCTTC. Amino acid sequence: CASSNGLAGGPYNEQFF. The chain combines TRBV7-9 with TRBJ2-1, with 15 bases matching TRBD2. V lost 5 bases and J lost 2; bases outside the gene matches: 4. Germline values: CDR1 SEHNR, CDR2 FQNEAQ (reference sequence). The CDR3 is 17 amino acids.

The chain uses TRBV12-3 or TRBV12-4 and TRBJ1-1, with D perhaps TRBD1 (5 bases). Trimming shortened V by 4 bases and J by 1 base, and 19 bases separated the two germline ends. The CDR3 contains 17 residues. Here the CDR3 DNA reads TGTGCCAGCAGTTGGGGAGGGACCTTGAGGGCGAACACTGAAGCTTTCTTT. Its translation is CASSWGGTLRANTEAFF.

In its sample, this clonotype was seen a few times. The rearrangement links TRBV5-6 to TRBJ1-5; 8 nucleotides align to TRBD1. The CDR3 loop spans 17 amino acids. The trim removed 4 bases at V and 0 bases at J, leaving 9 bases unmatched. Per the germline V gene, CDR1 is SGHDT and CDR2 is YYEEEE. The CDR3: CASSLAYRGNSNQPQHF. The DNA for the CDR3 is TGTGCCAGCAGCCTCGCATACAGGGGGAATAGCAATCAGCCCCAGCATTTT.

The chain combines TRBV7-2 with TRBJ2-3, with TRBD2 as a possible D gene (6 bases). The V end lost 7 bases, the J end lost 6 bases, and 20 bases lay between the germline ends. There are 15 residues in the CDR3. The germline V gene has CDR1 SGHTA and CDR2 FQGNSA. CDR3 in amino acids: CASTALTGVVDTQYF. The CDR3 DNA is TGTGCCAGCACCGCCTTGACGGGGGTGGTCGATACGCAGTATTTT.

A note on this clonotype: A much larger clone differs from this one at a single base, so this may be a read error. This chain uses TRBV7-2 with TRBJ2-5; 8 bases are a match to TRBD1. Per the germline V gene, CDR1 is SGHTA and CDR2 is FQGNSA. This CDR3 is built from 14 residues. This CDR3 is CVSSANRGTETQYF. The CDR3 nucleotides are TGTGTCAGCAGCGCGAACAGGGGGACGGAGACCCAGTACTTC.

V gene TRBV12-3 or TRBV12-4 combines with J gene TRBJ2-7; D might be TRBD2 (6 bases). The CDR3 spans 13 residues. The V and J ends lost 5 bases and 7 bases respectively, with 15 bases between them. The CDR3 DNA reads as TGTGCCAGCAGTCCCACGGTGGCGGGAGAGCAGTACTTC. It encodes CASSPTVAGEQYF.

At least ten counts were recorded for this clonotype. The chain couples TRBV19 to TRBJ2-3; 7 nucleotides align to TRBD2. CDR1 LNHDA and CDR2 SQIVND come from the germline V gene (reference sequence). The CDR3 has 17 amino acids. Unmatched junction bases numbered 15, after V lost 8 bases and J lost 1 base. As DNA, the CDR3 is TGTGCCAGTGGCCCGACCACCCTAGCGGACCGCACAGATACGCAGTATTTT. It encodes CASGPTTLADRTDTQYF.

This clonotype was counted a few times. The chain joins TRBV10-3 to TRBJ2-7, with D maybe TRBD1 (5 bases). Looked up from germline, CDR1 is ENHRY and CDR2 is SYGVKD. The CDR3 has 13 residues. V shed 3 bases and J shed 2 bases, with 8 bases lying between them. DNA for the CDR3: TGTGCCATCAGTGACAGGGTGGCCTACGAGCAGTACTTC. Protein sequence: CAISDRVAYEQYF.

V is TRBV19 and J is TRBJ2-7; 8 bases are shared with TRBD2. Looked up from germline, CDR1 is LNHDA and CDR2 is SQIVND (reference sequence). Trimming at V came to 5 bases and at J to 3 bases, leaving 6 bases not matched to a gene. CDR3 size: 14 residues. The DNA of the CDR3 is TGTGCCAGTAGTCTCGGACTAGCTCACTACGAGCAGTACTTC. This sequence encodes CASSLGLAHYEQYF.

This chain uses TRBV6-2 or TRBV6-3 with TRBJ2-2; D remains ambiguous. This CDR3 has 15 amino acids. Trimming pared 0 bases from V and 3 bases from J, leaving 8 bases between. The germline V gene encodes CDR1 MNHEY and CDR2 SVGEGT. The CDR3 loop is CASSYSSAYTGELFF. The CDR3 nucleotides read TGTGCCAGCAGTTACTCCAGCGCCTACACCGGGGAGCTGTTTTTT.

The CDR3 DNA sequence: TGTGCCCAGGCTGGTAGCGGGAGCTCAGATACGCAGTATTTT. The encoded protein is CAQAGSGSSDTQYF. The genes are TRBV30 and TRBJ2-3, with 9 positions matching TRBD2. The V gene's germline CDR1 is GTSNPN and CDR2 SVGIG (reference sequence). This CDR3 comprises 14 residues. J gave up 4 bases and V 8 bases, and 10 bases lay outside the gene matches. Looking up the rest from reference TRBV30 and TRBJ2-3 gives the full variable domain: SQTIHQWPATLVQPVGSPLSLECTVEGTSNPNLYWYRQAAGRGLQLLFYSVGIGQISSEVPQNLSASRPQDRQFILSSKKLLLSDSGFYLCAQAGSGSSDTQYFGPGTRLTVL.

In this sample, this clonotype turned up many times. The chain links TRBV7-6 to TRBJ1-2; no firm D call. The V end lost 3 bases, the J end lost 2 bases, and 10 bases lay between the germline ends. Germline V gene sequence: CDR1 SGHVS, CDR2 FNYEAQ. The CDR3 runs 14 residues. This CDR3 reads CASSLDPRNYGYTF. DNA of the CDR3: TGTGCCAGCAGCTTGGATCCCAGGAACTATGGCTACACCTTC.

This clonotype was seen a few times. V and J are TRBV7-6 and TRBJ2-3, with D possibly called TRBD1 or TRBD2 (5 bases each). The CDR3 is made up of 16 amino acids. V lost 5 bases to trimming and J lost 2 bases, with 17 bases between them. The germline V gene encodes CDR1 SGHVS and CDR2 FNYEAQ. The CDR3 here is CASSNSRDGDTDTQYF. The CDR3 nucleotides read TGTGCCAGCAGCAACTCTCGGGACGGTGACACAGATACGCAGTATTTT.

This chain joins TRBV29-1 and TRBJ2-2; D may be TRBD2 (6 bases). Germline-derived CDR1 and CDR2 are SQVTM and ANQGSEA. With 7 bases removed from V and 0 bases from J, the gap between germline ends came to 9 bases. The CDR3 consists of 13 residues. The CDR3 spells CSGSGPNTGELFF. The CDR3 DNA sequence: TGCAGCGGTAGCGGACCGAACACCGGGGAGCTGTTTTTT.

This clonotype has more than one count but fewer than ten. The V and J genes are TRBV29-1 and TRBJ1-1; maybe TRBD1 (5 bases). The CDR3 totals 13 residues. Germline V lookup: CDR1 SQVTM, CDR2 ANQGSEA. V was shortened by 4 bases and J by 1 base, with 10 bases between the two germline ends. Here the CDR3 DNA reads TGCAGCGTTGTTTTAGGGACGAACACTGAAGCTTTCTTT. Protein: CSVVLGTNTEAFF.

The count of this clonotype is one. The chain has TRBV5-1 and TRBJ2-3, with D tentatively TRBD1 (5 bases). CDR3 length: 15 residues. CDR1 is SGHRS, CDR2 YFSETQ, per germline. Trimming stripped 5 bases from V and 0 bases from J, with 13 bases between. The CDR3 is CASSPGQPSTDTQYF. The CDR3 bases are TGCGCCAGCAGTCCTGGACAACCTAGCACAGATACGCAGTATTTT.

This rearrangement joins TRBV9 to TRBJ2-2; the D gene is possibly TRBD1 (5 bases). Germline-derived CDR1 and CDR2 are SGDLS and YYNGEE. The CDR3 loop spans 18 amino acids. Trimming cost V 0 bases and J 0 bases, with 15 bases left between them. CDR3 loop: CASSVAGHRIPNTGELFF. The CDR3 bases are TGTGCCAGCAGCGTAGCCGGACACAGGATTCCGAACACCGGGGAGCTGTTTTTT.

The chain joins TRBV27 to TRBJ2-2, with no clear D. This CDR3 is built from 13 residues. The V and J ends lost 3 bases and 7 bases respectively, with 9 bases between them. CDR1 and CDR2 from the germline V gene are MNHEY and SMNVEV (reference sequence). CDR3 in amino acids: CASSLSKGGELFF. The CDR3 bases are TGTGCCAGCAGTTTGTCGAAAGGCGGGGAGCTGTTTTTT.

This clonotype was detected ten times or more. This chain joins TRBV7-2 and TRBJ2-6; D uncertain. V was clipped by 3 bases and J by 0 bases, with 6 bases between them. The CDR3 has 15 residues. Germline V CDR1 and CDR2: SGHTA, FQGNSA. CDR3 loop: CASSFAFSGANVLTF. CDR3 coding DNA: TGTGCCAGCAGCTTCGCCTTCTCTGGGGCCAACGTCCTGACTTTC.

This sequence joins TRBV7-8 and TRBJ1-5; D might be TRBD1 (6 bases). V was cut by 2 bases and J by 5 bases, with 16 bases left in between. The CDR3 sequence is 16 residues long. Per the germline V gene, CDR1 is SGHVS and CDR2 is FQNEAQ. The CDR3: CASSLQGSRSDQPQHF. The CDR3 DNA reads as TGTGCCAGCAGCTTACAGGGGTCCCGTTCTGATCAGCCCCAGCATTTT. Complete variable domain (other parts from reference TRBV7-8 and TRBJ1-5): GAGVSQSPRYKVAKRGQDVALRCDPISGHVSLFWYQQALGQGPEFLTYFQNEAQLDKSGLPSDRFFAERPEGSVSTLKIQRTQQEDSAVYLCASSLQGSRSDQPQHFGDGTRLSIL.